Shown below are 9 T cell receptor beta chains from a single sample sequenced in a study of T-cell reconstitution after alpha-beta-depleted transplantation in children (dated by TCRdb to 2016 to 2018). The method behind the library was PCR. The sequencing machine was an Illumina HiSeq 2500. TCR library preparation used molecular barcoding, with unique molecular identifiers applied to normalize quantification of the TCRbeta repertoire. TCRdb trimmed public reads at Q25 via fastp, called clones via MiXCR and kept in-frame beta chains. When rows share a CDR3 protein, they turn into one entry using the most common DNA and genes. The sample yields some 830,000 distinct CDR3 sequences; 16% were counted once. The ten most abundant clones make up just under 5% of the sample. What the treatment or condition label conveys for this sample: allogeneic hematopoietic cell transplantation with graft depleted of TCRalphabeta T cells and CD19 B cells.

Sequencing was performed on PBMCs, mostly from graft donor cells, taken 360 days after TCRalphabeta/CD19-depleted stem cell transplant. The origin of the receptors is a male patient younger than 18 who had a stem cell transplant for acute lymphoblastic leukemia, so the T cells may come from the graft donor.

This clonotype was seen at least ten times. V gene TRBV5-1 combines with J gene TRBJ2-7, with TRBD1 as a possible D gene (5 bases). Trimming shortened V by 9 bases and J by 3 bases, and 16 bases separated the two germline ends. The CDR3 covers 13 residues. Per germline, CDR1 SGHRS and CDR2 YFSETQ. CDR3 sequence: CAIEPTVRYEQYF. The CDR3 DNA reads TGCGCCATCGAGCCGACAGTACGCTACGAGCAGTACTTC.

This chain joins TRBV5-1 and TRBJ1-4; TRBD1 might be the D (5 bases). The CDR3 is made up of 14 amino acids. Germline V gene sequence: CDR1 SGHRS, CDR2 YFSETQ. Trimming left V 4 bases short and J 2 bases short, with 9 bases between. The CDR3 coding sequence is TGCGCCAGCAGCAAGACAGCCACTAATGAAAAACTGTTTTTT. Its protein product is CASSKTATNEKLFF.

This chain uses TRBV18 with TRBJ2-7, with 11 bases identical to TRBD1. The CDR3 has 17 residues. Germline CDR1 reads KGHSH; CDR2 reads LQKENI. Trimming cost V 5 bases and J 4 bases; bases outside gene matches: 13. CDR3 residues: CASSAGTGGPSAYEQYF. DNA for the CDR3: TGTGCCAGCTCAGCCGGGACAGGGGGTCCCTCGGCATACGAGCAGTACTTC.

The chain carries TRBV5-1 and TRBJ2-7, with a tentative D call TRBD1 (5 bases). Looked up from germline, CDR1 is SGHRS and CDR2 is YFSETQ. The CDR3 spans 15 residues. The germline V and J ends were trimmed by 0 bases and 5 bases, with 15 bases remaining between them. This CDR3 is CASSLEVGVHDEQYF. CDR3 bases: TGCGCCAGCAGCTTGGAGGTAGGGGTCCATGACGAGCAGTACTTC.

The chain carries TRBV5-5 and TRBJ2-2; D remains ambiguous. Germline V lookup: CDR1 SGHKS, CDR2 YYEKEE (reference sequence). Trimming left V 0 bases short and J 4 bases short, with 7 bases between. This CDR3 has 14 residues. CDR3 sequence (DNA): TGTGCCAGCAGCTTGGCATATAGCACCGGGGAGCTGTTTTTT. It specifies CASSLAYSTGELFF.

The CDR3 sequence is CASSTGVIVLSYNEQFF. In DNA form, the CDR3 reads TGTGCCAGCTCCACCGGGGTCATTGTCCTTTCTTACAATGAGCAGTTCTTC. The chain combines TRBV18 with TRBJ2-1, with a tentative D call TRBD2 (5 bases). Germline CDR1 is KGHSH and CDR2 is LQKENI. The CDR3 extends over 17 amino acids. V was shortened by 6 bases and J by 4 bases, with 22 bases between the two germline ends.

This clonotype was counted ten times or more. The genes are TRBV2 and TRBJ2-7; the D gene is possibly TRBD1 (5 bases). Germline loops: CDR1 SNHLY, CDR2 FYNNEI. The CDR3 is 15 amino acids. The germline V and J ends were trimmed by 1 base and 5 bases, with 15 bases remaining between them. The CDR3 DNA reads as TGTGCCAGCAGTGAAGAGGGGTTTAACAGCAACGAGCAGTACTTC. The encoded protein is CASSEEGFNSNEQYF.

This clonotype was observed a handful of times. V gene TRBV5-1 combines with J gene TRBJ2-2, with TRBD2 matching over 12 bases. This CDR3 spans 16 amino acids. Germline V lookup: CDR1 SGHRS, CDR2 YFSETQ. The trim removed 3 bases at V and 5 bases at J, leaving 5 bases unmatched. CDR3 sequence reads: CASSWRTSGKTGELFF. The CDR3 DNA reads as TGCGCCAGCAGCTGGAGGACTAGCGGGAAGACCGGGGAGCTGTTTTTT.

At least ten counts were recorded for this clonotype. The V gene is TRBV5-1, the J gene TRBJ1-6; D unclear. V lost 0 bases and J 10 bases, leaving 11 bases between the germline ends. CDR1 is SGHRS and CDR2 is YFSETQ in the germline V gene. CDR3 length equals 14 residues. CDR3 DNA sequence: TGCGCCAGCAGCTTGGCCGGGATTGGATCACCCCTCCACTTT. This sequence encodes CASSLAGIGSPLHF.